This TCR beta chain originates from a study of blood T cell repertoires in COVID-19. Study-level information: From T cells, B-cell-depleted T cells, or PBMCs came the material, which was cDNA or gDNA.

Clones were sequenced by immunoSEQ multiplex PCR, and TCRdb holds only the in-frame ones, with some missing. Among over 150,000 clones, roughly 83% were seen once, and the ten largest hold roughly 7.2%. Germline assignment: CDR1 MNHEY and CDR2 SVGAGI. The V end was cut by 2 bases, the J end by 7 bases, with 11 bases between. This CDR3 comprises 13 residues. Patients at the Seattle site were enrolled during active infection and followed longitudinally. The chain uses TRBV6-5 and TRBJ1-1; D is ambiguous. This sequence was found in a woman between 40 and 50 years old with COVID-19, enrolled during active disease. Material: peripheral blood. In DNA, the CDR3 is TGTGCCAGCAGTTACGGGAGGACGGTTGAAGCTTTCTTT. Its protein is CASSYGRTVEAFF.